These T cell receptor beta chains were read from a single sample in a study of OX40 agonist ivuxolimab in advanced cancers. Assay used: immunoSEQ multiplex PCR; TCRdb lists only in-frame clones, some missing. The sample contains approximately 61,000 clones, about 89% of which appear only once. Here the sequenced sample was CD4+ or CD8+ T cells sorted from blood, taken in a trial of the OX40 agonist ivuxolimab. Receptors were obtained from an adult with an advanced solid tumor such as melanoma, head and neck, liver or kidney cancer. Each CDR3 is given without its conserved first and last residue.

v_call	j_call	cdr3_aa
TRBV19	TRBJ1-1	ASSIGRLPSTEAF
TRBV27	TRBJ2-7	ASSLTRGRASYEQY
TRBV11-3	TRBJ1-1	ASSQGDRDTEAF
TRBV15	TRBJ2-5	ATSRAFGGPQETQY
TRBV19	TRBJ2-5	AAGGGGGETQY
TRBV5-1	TRBJ2-3	ASSLVQGGTDTQY
TRBV30	TRBJ2-7	AWSQQGYEQY
TRBV29-1	TRBJ2-7	SVGLRSDEQY
TRBV6-5	TRBJ1-1	ASSSTYTEAF
TRBV7-3	TRBJ1-3	ASSLAGSGNTIY
TRBV6-5	TRBJ2-2	ASKGQGAETGELF
TRBV7-7	TRBJ2-3	ASSLTTSTDTQY
TRBV7-9	TRBJ2-4	ASSFDRGIQY
TRBV5-6	TRBJ1-5	ASSFSRTGDYSNQPQH
TRBV19	TRBJ1-1	ASTGTGRKNTEAF
TRBV10-2	TRBJ2-3	ASSPGGPRKDTQY
TRBV5-1	TRBJ2-7	ASSFAEVREQY
TRBV19	TRBJ1-5	ASSMGISNQPQH
TRBV30	TRBJ1-5	AWSVRRNQPQH
TRBV6-1	TRBJ2-2	ASSPPGNTGELF
TRBV4-2	TRBJ1-5	ASSQGPGESQH
TRBV2	TRBJ1-1	ASRGRQSNTEAF
TRBV19	TRBJ2-4	ASTPGPNRNIQY
TRBV28	TRBJ1-5	ASSGAYRGNQPQH
TRBV2	TRBJ1-5	ASSDLEGQPQH
TRBV7-2	TRBJ1-1	ASSIPGTTSNTEAF
TRBV23-1	TRBJ2-1	ASPGWGFYNEQF
TRBV19	TRBJ2-7	ASSTGAYYEQY
TRBV6-6	TRBJ1-4	ASSPRQEKLF
TRBV7-2	TRBJ2-7	ASSSQGYEQY
TRBV7-8	TRBJ2-4	ASSSMTGAMYIQY
TRBV14	TRBJ1-4	ASSQVKTGDLEKLF
TRBV21-1	TRBJ2-7	ASSIRQGKVYEQY
TRBV29-1	TRBJ2-5	SVEDGRTSGRLETQY
TRBV9	TRBJ2-4	ASSGTSDIQY
TRBV6-1	TRBJ2-1	ASSEGRQAPYNEQF
TRBV29-1	TRBJ2-2	SVGIGALAGELF
TRBV5-1	TRBJ2-1	ASSTSGGTHEQF
TRBV7-2	TRBJ1-1	ASSLDAGRAF
TRBV5-5	TRBJ2-1	ASSPRQGRSYNEQF
TRBV5-1	TRBJ2-7	ASSLEGKVNEQY
TRBV7-6	TRBJ1-6	ASSPVGTANSPLH
TRBV7-2	TRBJ2-2	ASSLHGTTTGELF
TRBV6-1	TRBJ1-1	ASSGRRTTEAF
TRBV6-6	TRBJ2-3	ATISNEKAQY
TRBV12-1	TRBJ1-5	ACIQGEINQPQH
TRBV5-1	TRBJ2-4	ASSLAGDRVVDIQY
TRBV6-6	TRBJ1-2	ASNLDGVVGYT
TRBV28	TRBJ1-2	ASSPGQGNYGYT
TRBV29-1	TRBJ2-3	SGRDSTDTQY
TRBV4-1	TRBJ2-2	ASSQRTGVADTGELF
TRBV6-6	TRBJ1-5	ASSYSRQISNQPQH
TRBV13	TRBJ2-1	ASSLRLASGDYNEQF
TRBV6-1	TRBJ1-4	ASTRDRDEKLF